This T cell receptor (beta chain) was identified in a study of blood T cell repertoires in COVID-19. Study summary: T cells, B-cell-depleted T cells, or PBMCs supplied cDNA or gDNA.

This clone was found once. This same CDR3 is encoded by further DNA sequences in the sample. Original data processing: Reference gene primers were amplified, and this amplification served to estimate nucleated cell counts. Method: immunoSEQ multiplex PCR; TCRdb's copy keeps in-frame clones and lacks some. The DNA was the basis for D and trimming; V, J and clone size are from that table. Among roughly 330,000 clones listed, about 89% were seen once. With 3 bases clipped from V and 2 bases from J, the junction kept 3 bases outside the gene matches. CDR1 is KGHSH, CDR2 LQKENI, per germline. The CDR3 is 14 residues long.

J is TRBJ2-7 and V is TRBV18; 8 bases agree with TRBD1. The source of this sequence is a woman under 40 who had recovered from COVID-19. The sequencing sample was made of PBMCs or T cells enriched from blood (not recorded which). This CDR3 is CASSPGQGPYEQYF. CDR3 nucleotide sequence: TGTGCCAGCTCACCTGGACAGGGTCCCTACGAGCAGTACTTC.